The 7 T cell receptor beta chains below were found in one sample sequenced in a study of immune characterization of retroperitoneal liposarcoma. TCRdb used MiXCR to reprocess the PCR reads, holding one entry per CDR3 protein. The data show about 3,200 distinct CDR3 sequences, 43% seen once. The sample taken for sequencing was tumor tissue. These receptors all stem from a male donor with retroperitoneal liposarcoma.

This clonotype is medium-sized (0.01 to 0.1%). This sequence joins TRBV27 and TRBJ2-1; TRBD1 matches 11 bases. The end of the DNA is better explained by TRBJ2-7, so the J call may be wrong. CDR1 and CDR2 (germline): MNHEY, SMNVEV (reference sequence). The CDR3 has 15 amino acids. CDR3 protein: CASSLGQGVTYEQYF. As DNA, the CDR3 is TGTGCCAGCAGTTTGGGACAGGGGGTTACCTACGAGCAGTACTTC.

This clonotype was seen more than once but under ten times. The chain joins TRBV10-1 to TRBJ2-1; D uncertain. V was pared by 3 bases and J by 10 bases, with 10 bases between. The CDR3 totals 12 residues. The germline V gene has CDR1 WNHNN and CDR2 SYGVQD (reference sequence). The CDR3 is CASSDPDVEQFF. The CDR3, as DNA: TGCGCCAGCAGTGATCCGGATGTGGAGCAGTTCTTC.

The CDR3 DNA reads TGTGCCAGCAGCCCTGACTACACTAGCACAGATACGCAGTATTTT. Translating gives CASSPDYTSTDTQYF. The chain recombines TRBV7-2 with TRBJ2-3, with D possibly being TRBD2 (5 bases). Germline V CDR1 and CDR2: SGHTA, FQGNSA. The CDR3 runs 15 residues. The V gene lost 5 bases and the J gene lost 0 bases, with 12 bases spanning the gap.

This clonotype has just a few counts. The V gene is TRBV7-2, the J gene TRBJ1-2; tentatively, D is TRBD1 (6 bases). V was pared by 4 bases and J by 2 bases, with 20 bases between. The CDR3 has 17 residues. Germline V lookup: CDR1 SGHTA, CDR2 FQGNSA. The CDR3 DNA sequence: TGTGCCAGCAGCTGGCGGGCGAAGGGGGGCGAAAACTATGGCTACACCTTC. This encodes CASSWRAKGGENYGYTF.

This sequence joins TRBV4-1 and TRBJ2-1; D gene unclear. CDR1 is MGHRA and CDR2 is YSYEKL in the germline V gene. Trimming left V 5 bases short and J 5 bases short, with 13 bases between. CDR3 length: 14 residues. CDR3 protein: CASSTLDHNNEQFF. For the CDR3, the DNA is TGCGCCAGCAGCACCCTGGACCATAACAATGAGCAGTTCTTC.

For the CDR3, the DNA is TGCGCCAGCAGTATAGCGGGGGCGCACAATGAGCAGTTCTTC. Translated: CASSIAGAHNEQFF. The genes are TRBV10-2 and TRBJ2-1; TRBD2 agrees at 9 bases. The germline gives CDR1 WSHSY, CDR2 SAAADI. J was trimmed by 5 bases and V by 5 bases; bases with no gene match: 4. CDR3 length: 14 residues.

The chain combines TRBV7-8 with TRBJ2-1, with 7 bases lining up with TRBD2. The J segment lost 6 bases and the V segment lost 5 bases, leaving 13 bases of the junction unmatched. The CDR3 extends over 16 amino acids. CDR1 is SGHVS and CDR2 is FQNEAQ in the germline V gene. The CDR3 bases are TGTGCCAGCAGCCCCCGGCGGCTAGCGGATGCCAATGAGCAGTTCTTC. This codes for CASSPRRLADANEQFF.